A selection of T cell receptor beta chains follows, all from one sample in a study of molecular identifiers for immune sequencing clone quantification. TCRdb re-analysed the PCR reads in MiXCR, keeping a single row per CDR3 protein. Of about 510,000 distinct CDR3 sequences listed, around 21% are singletons. Specimen: naive CD8+ T cells from blood, with Jurkat cell RNA spiked in. These receptor sequences come from a human donor in good health. Some libraries in this study had Jurkat cell RNA spiked in. Both conserved end residues are part of each CDR3. The D gene is left open where the match is weak. The size field is filled for only some rows; it gives once, few, many or a size class.

clone_size: many; d_call: -; j_call: TRBJ1-1; v_call: TRBV12-5; cdr3_nt: TGTGCTAGTGTCCTGACGGAAAGGACTGAAGCTTTCTTT; cdr3_aa: CASVLTERTEAFF
clone_size: -; d_call: -; j_call: TRBJ2-3; v_call: TRBV7-9; cdr3_nt: TGTGCCGGCGGCGCCTACCTCATAACCTCTAGCACAGATACGCAGTATTTT; cdr3_aa: CAGGAYLITSSTDTQYF
clone_size: -; d_call: TRBD1; j_call: TRBJ2-3; v_call: TRBV10-3; cdr3_nt: TGTGCCATCAGAGGGACAGGGGTGACAGATACGCAGTATTTT; cdr3_aa: CAIRGTGVTDTQYF
clone_size: -; d_call: TRBD1; j_call: TRBJ2-7; v_call: TRBV5-5; cdr3_nt: TGTGCCGGCAGCTTCTACCCGACAGGGTCCTACGAGCAGTACTTC; cdr3_aa: CAGSFYPTGSYEQYF
clone_size: many; d_call: -; j_call: TRBJ1-5; v_call: TRBV19; cdr3_nt: TGTGCCAGTATTGGGCAGGGCCTCAATCAGCCCCAGCATTTT; cdr3_aa: CASIGQGLNQPQHF
clone_size: few; d_call: TRBD1; j_call: TRBJ2-1; v_call: TRBV3-1; cdr3_nt: TGTGCCAGCAGCCAAGGAAACCGGGACAGCAATGAGCAGTTCTTC; cdr3_aa: CASSQGNRDSNEQFF
clone_size: many; d_call: -; j_call: TRBJ1-5; v_call: TRBV30; cdr3_nt: TGTGCCTGGAGTGTGGGTAGCAATCAGCCCCAGCATTTT; cdr3_aa: CAWSVGSNQPQHF
clone_size: many; d_call: -; j_call: TRBJ2-5; v_call: TRBV11-2; cdr3_nt: TGTGCCAGCAGCTCCCGACTACTAGGAGGAGAGACCCAGTACTTC; cdr3_aa: CASSSRLLGGETQYF
clone_size: -; d_call: -; j_call: TRBJ1-1; v_call: TRBV4-3; cdr3_nt: TGCGCCAGCAGCCAAGACATCAACGTGAACACTGAAGCTTTCTTT; cdr3_aa: CASSQDINVNTEAFF
clone_size: -; d_call: -; j_call: TRBJ1-4; v_call: TRBV6-5; cdr3_nt: TGTGCCAGCAGTTACCGGACCGATAATGAAAAACTGTTTTTT; cdr3_aa: CASSYRTDNEKLFF
clone_size: -; d_call: TRBD1; j_call: TRBJ1-6; v_call: TRBV4-3; cdr3_nt: TGCGCCAGCAGCGAGGGTACAGGGGCGGATTCACCCCTCCACTTT; cdr3_aa: CASSEGTGADSPLHF
clone_size: few; d_call: -; j_call: TRBJ2-7; v_call: TRBV20-1; cdr3_nt: TGCAGTGCTAGAGATCTGTCGGGGTCCCACGAGCAGTACTTC; cdr3_aa: CSARDLSGSHEQYF
clone_size: many; d_call: TRBD1; j_call: TRBJ2-3; v_call: TRBV20-1; cdr3_nt: TGCAGTGCCAGCCGGGACAGGGTTGTAGTGTACACAGATACGCAGTATTTT; cdr3_aa: CSASRDRVVVYTDTQYF
clone_size: -; d_call: TRBD2; j_call: TRBJ2-1; v_call: TRBV11-2; cdr3_nt: TGTGCCAGCAGCTTAGTTTTAACTAGCGGGCTATTATACAATGAGCAGTTCTTC; cdr3_aa: CASSLVLTSGLLYNEQFF
clone_size: many; d_call: TRBD2; j_call: TRBJ2-5; v_call: TRBV7-2; cdr3_nt: TGTGCCAGCAGCTCCCTTAATGGCCAACTAGCGGGAGGGCCTGGGACCCAGTACTTC; cdr3_aa: CASSSLNGQLAGGPGTQYF
clone_size: many; d_call: -; j_call: TRBJ2-7; v_call: TRBV6-2/TRBV6-3; cdr3_nt: TGTGCCAGCAGTTACGTCCAGGAGCAGTACTTC; cdr3_aa: CASSYVQEQYF
clone_size: many; d_call: -; j_call: TRBJ1-1; v_call: TRBV7-9; cdr3_nt: TGTGCCAGCAGCTTAGTTAAGACAGTTACTGAAGCTTTCTTT; cdr3_aa: CASSLVKTVTEAFF
clone_size: many; d_call: TRBD1; j_call: TRBJ2-5; v_call: TRBV2; cdr3_nt: TGTGCCAGCAGGGGGACAGAAGAGACCCAGTACTTC; cdr3_aa: CASRGTEETQYF
clone_size: few; d_call: TRBD2; j_call: TRBJ2-7; v_call: TRBV20-1; cdr3_nt: TGCAGTGTCGCGAAACTAGCGGGAGGGCCCGGCGAGCAGTACTTC; cdr3_aa: CSVAKLAGGPGEQYF
clone_size: -; d_call: -; j_call: TRBJ2-7; v_call: TRBV4-3; cdr3_nt: TGCGCCAGCAGCCCTCGGGGCTACGAGCAGTGCTTC; cdr3_aa: CASSPRGYEQCF
clone_size: -; d_call: -; j_call: TRBJ1-2; v_call: TRBV4-3; cdr3_nt: TGCGCCAGCAGCCAAGATGTCACCCAGTCCTATGGCTACACCTTC; cdr3_aa: CASSQDVTQSYGYTF
clone_size: many; d_call: TRBD1; j_call: TRBJ1-2; v_call: TRBV19; cdr3_nt: TGTGCCAGTAGTTATGGGACAGGGTCTGGCTACACCTTC; cdr3_aa: CASSYGTGSGYTF
clone_size: -; d_call: TRBD2; j_call: TRBJ2-3; v_call: TRBV28; cdr3_nt: TGTGCCAGCAGTTTATGGACTAGCGACCAGTATTTT; cdr3_aa: CASSLWTSDQYF
clone_size: many; d_call: -; j_call: TRBJ2-7; v_call: TRBV6-2/TRBV6-3; cdr3_nt: TGTGCCAGCAGTCCCGTGGGGGCGCCCTTCTACGAGCAGTACTTC; cdr3_aa: CASSPVGAPFYEQYF
clone_size: few; d_call: TRBD2; j_call: TRBJ2-5; v_call: TRBV12-3/TRBV12-4; cdr3_nt: TGTGCCAGCAGTTTAGGGACTAGCGGGTCTCCCCAAGAGACCCAGTACTTC; cdr3_aa: CASSLGTSGSPQETQYF
clone_size: many; d_call: TRBD2; j_call: TRBJ2-5; v_call: TRBV9; cdr3_nt: TGTGCCAGCAGCGCTACCGGGACTAGAGGGTCCCAGTACTTC; cdr3_aa: CASSATGTRGSQYF
clone_size: -; d_call: -; j_call: TRBJ2-7; v_call: TRBV2; cdr3_nt: TGTGCCAGCGGGGGTACTGGGGATGGGGAGCAGTACTTC; cdr3_aa: CASGGTGDGEQYF
clone_size: few; d_call: -; j_call: TRBJ2-7; v_call: TRBV19; cdr3_nt: TGTGCCAGTAGTATAGCCCGGGGGCAGAACTACGAGCAGTACTTC; cdr3_aa: CASSIARGQNYEQYF
clone_size: -; d_call: TRBD2; j_call: TRBJ2-1; v_call: TRBV27; cdr3_nt: TGTGCCAGCAGTTTAATTCTAGCGGGAGGGCCCTCGGTGTCCTACAATGAGCAGTTCTTC; cdr3_aa: CASSLILAGGPSVSYNEQFF
clone_size: -; d_call: TRBD2; j_call: TRBJ2-7; v_call: TRBV10-3; cdr3_nt: TGTGCCATCAGTGAGCCGACGGGAGGGATCTACGAGCAGTACTTC; cdr3_aa: CAISEPTGGIYEQYF
clone_size: many; d_call: -; j_call: TRBJ2-1; v_call: TRBV7-2; cdr3_nt: TGTGCCAGCAGCTCGACTACCTCCTACAATGAGCAGTTCTTC; cdr3_aa: CASSSTTSYNEQFF
clone_size: -; d_call: TRBD1; j_call: TRBJ2-1; v_call: TRBV29-1; cdr3_nt: TGCAGCGGGCAATACAGGGGTGTTATCGATGAGCAGTTCTTC; cdr3_aa: CSGQYRGVIDEQFF
clone_size: many; d_call: -; j_call: TRBJ1-4; v_call: TRBV4-3; cdr3_nt: TGCGCCAGCAGCCAAGATTCAACTAATGAAAAACTGTTTTTT; cdr3_aa: CASSQDSTNEKLFF
clone_size: few; d_call: TRBD1; j_call: TRBJ2-3; v_call: TRBV3-1; cdr3_nt: TGTGCCAGCAGCCCGACGCCGGACAGGGGGTGGGCAGATACGCAGTATTTT; cdr3_aa: CASSPTPDRGWADTQYF
clone_size: many; d_call: -; j_call: TRBJ1-1; v_call: TRBV12-3/TRBV12-4; cdr3_nt: TGTGCCAGCAGTTACCCCCAAGGGGAGAGTACTGAAGCTTTCTTT; cdr3_aa: CASSYPQGESTEAFF
clone_size: many; d_call: TRBD1; j_call: TRBJ2-7; v_call: TRBV4-1; cdr3_nt: TGCGCCAGCAGCCAAGATTCGAGACAGGGGTATTACGAGCAGTACTTC; cdr3_aa: CASSQDSRQGYYEQYF
clone_size: few; d_call: TRBD1; j_call: TRBJ1-2; v_call: TRBV27; cdr3_nt: TGTGCCAGCAGAGAGACAGGGGGCGCCGGTGGCTACACCTTC; cdr3_aa: CASRETGGAGGYTF
clone_size: many; d_call: -; j_call: TRBJ1-1; v_call: TRBV5-6; cdr3_nt: TGTGCCAGCAGCTTGGCGGGGGAGGCCACTGAAGCTTTCTTT; cdr3_aa: CASSLAGEATEAFF
clone_size: many; d_call: -; j_call: TRBJ2-2; v_call: TRBV29-1; cdr3_nt: TGCAGCGTTGAAGATCTTGTTCAGGGACAAACCGGGGAGCTGTTTTTT; cdr3_aa: CSVEDLVQGQTGELFF
clone_size: -; d_call: TRBD1; j_call: TRBJ1-2; v_call: TRBV5-1; cdr3_nt: TGCGCCAGCAGCTTGGAGCCACCGGGACAGGGGAAGGATGGCTACACCTTC; cdr3_aa: CASSLEPPGQGKDGYTF
clone_size: many; d_call: -; j_call: TRBJ1-5; v_call: TRBV12-3/TRBV12-4; cdr3_nt: TGTGCCAGCAGTTCCACCGTGCTGGGCGCCAATCAGCCCCAGCATTTT; cdr3_aa: CASSSTVLGANQPQHF
clone_size: few; d_call: TRBD2; j_call: TRBJ2-7; v_call: TRBV6-2/TRBV6-3; cdr3_nt: TGTGCCAGCAGTAATAGCGGGGGGCTCTCCTACGAGCAGTACTTC; cdr3_aa: CASSNSGGLSYEQYF
clone_size: many; d_call: -; j_call: TRBJ1-1; v_call: TRBV7-2; cdr3_nt: TGTGCCAGCAGGGAGTACACTGAAGCTTTCTTT; cdr3_aa: CASREYTEAFF
clone_size: many; d_call: -; j_call: TRBJ1-1; v_call: TRBV7-9; cdr3_nt: TGTGCCAGCAGCCCCGGGCAGCTGAGCACTGAAGCTTTCTTT; cdr3_aa: CASSPGQLSTEAFF
clone_size: -; d_call: -; j_call: TRBJ2-5; v_call: TRBV7-9; cdr3_nt: TGTGCCAGCAGCTTAATTCGGTCCCCGCAAGAGACCCAGTACTTC; cdr3_aa: CASSLIRSPQETQYF
clone_size: -; d_call: TRBD1; j_call: TRBJ2-7; v_call: TRBV7-9; cdr3_nt: TGTGCCAGCAGCTGGGACAGGGCCGCCTACGAGCAGTACTTC; cdr3_aa: CASSWDRAAYEQYF
clone_size: -; d_call: -; j_call: TRBJ2-3; v_call: TRBV6-2/TRBV6-3; cdr3_nt: TGTGCCAGCAGTTCACTAGCCGGACCCACAGATACGCAGTATTTT; cdr3_aa: CASSSLAGPTDTQYF
clone_size: many; d_call: -; j_call: TRBJ2-7; v_call: TRBV7-2; cdr3_nt: TGTGCCAGCAGCTTCCCCGACTACGAGCAGTACTTC; cdr3_aa: CASSFPDYEQYF
clone_size: many; d_call: -; j_call: TRBJ1-2; v_call: TRBV6-1; cdr3_nt: TGTGCCAGCAGTGAACTAGGCCAAACTTACTATGGCTACACCTTC; cdr3_aa: CASSELGQTYYGYTF
clone_size: many; d_call: -; j_call: TRBJ1-1; v_call: TRBV20-1; cdr3_nt: TGCAGTGCTAGGGGGGAGGTGTCCAACACTGAAGCTTTCTTT; cdr3_aa: CSARGEVSNTEAFF
clone_size: few; d_call: -; j_call: TRBJ1-6; v_call: TRBV27; cdr3_nt: TGTGCCAGCACCCCCCGGCGGAATTCACCCCTCCACTTT; cdr3_aa: CASTPRRNSPLHF
clone_size: -; d_call: -; j_call: TRBJ2-7; v_call: TRBV6-5; cdr3_nt: TGTGCCAGCAGCTTAGACCACAGGGAGCAGTACTTC; cdr3_aa: CASSLDHREQYF
clone_size: few; d_call: -; j_call: TRBJ1-1; v_call: TRBV6-5; cdr3_nt: TGTGCCAGCAGGCCTAGGGGCGGAAGCACTGAAGCTTTCTTT; cdr3_aa: CASRPRGGSTEAFF
clone_size: many; d_call: -; j_call: TRBJ2-2; v_call: TRBV14; cdr3_nt: TGTGCCAGCAGCCAATTTTCCACCGGGGAGCTGTTTTTT; cdr3_aa: CASSQFSTGELFF
clone_size: few; d_call: TRBD1; j_call: TRBJ1-6; v_call: TRBV4-3; cdr3_nt: TGCGCCAGCAGCCAAGATCGACAGGGGATTAATTCACCCCTCCACTTT; cdr3_aa: CASSQDRQGINSPLHF